Each of the 5 T cell receptor beta chains below was sequenced from the same sample in a study of blood T cell repertoires in COVID-19. Libraries were prepared by immunoSEQ multiplex PCR; TCRdb keeps only in-frame clonotypes and omits some of them. The sample includes roughly 190,000 clones, around 83% of them seen just once. The sequenced sample was peripheral blood. The receptors were sampled from a woman between 35 and 50 years old with acute or convalescent COVID-19.

The chain recombines TRBV5-1 with TRBJ2-3, with 10 positions matching TRBD2. CDR3 length: 17 residues. After removal of 0 bases from V and 0 bases from J, the junction contained 4 bases not matched to a gene. Germline V gene data show CDR1 as SGHRS and CDR2 as YFSETQ. CDR3 sequence: CASSLATSGFSTDTQYF. The CDR3 region has the DNA TGCGCCAGCAGCTTGGCGACTAGCGGGTTTAGCACAGATACGCAGTATTTT.

The chain recombines TRBV9 with TRBJ1-1, with 7 bases lining up with TRBD1. CDR1 and CDR2 (germline): SGDLS, YYNGEE. V shed 3 bases and J 4 bases; nucleotides not matched to a gene: 9. The CDR3 runs to 15 residues. The CDR3 loop reads CASSALTGSTTEAFF. As DNA, the CDR3 is TGTGCCAGCAGCGCCTTGACAGGGAGTACCACTGAAGCTTTCTTT.

This clone was seen just once. The chain employs TRBV28 and TRBJ1-2; 8 nucleotides match TRBD1. With V trimmed by 5 bases and J by 0 bases, 5 bases remained unmatched. The length of the CDR3 is 15 residues. Per the germline V gene, CDR1 is MDHEN and CDR2 is SYDVKM. CDR3 coding DNA: TGTGCCAGCAGTGGGGACAGGCTTACTAACTATGGCTACACCTTC. Amino acid sequence: CASSGDRLTNYGYTF.

The rearrangement links TRBV4-1 to TRBJ2-4; 14 bases match TRBD2. This CDR3 is built from 18 residues. The germline V gene encodes CDR1 MGHRA and CDR2 YSYEKL. Trimming removed 1 base from V and 0 bases from J; junction bases left unmatched: 2. The CDR3 sequence is CASSQGLAGGVAKNIQYF. The CDR3 nucleotides read TGCGCCAGCAGCCAAGGACTAGCGGGGGGGGTAGCCAAAAACATTCAGTACTTC.

The rearrangement joins TRBV7-2 to TRBJ2-3; D might be TRBD2 (6 bases). The CDR3 spans 16 residues. V lost 0 bases and J lost 8, with 18 bases in between. In germline, CDR1 is SGHTA, CDR2 FQGNSA. The CDR3 nucleotides are TGTGCCAGCAGCTTAGCTTCCGGGCTAGCGAGTGGTACGCAGTATTTT. It specifies CASSLASGLASGTQYF.